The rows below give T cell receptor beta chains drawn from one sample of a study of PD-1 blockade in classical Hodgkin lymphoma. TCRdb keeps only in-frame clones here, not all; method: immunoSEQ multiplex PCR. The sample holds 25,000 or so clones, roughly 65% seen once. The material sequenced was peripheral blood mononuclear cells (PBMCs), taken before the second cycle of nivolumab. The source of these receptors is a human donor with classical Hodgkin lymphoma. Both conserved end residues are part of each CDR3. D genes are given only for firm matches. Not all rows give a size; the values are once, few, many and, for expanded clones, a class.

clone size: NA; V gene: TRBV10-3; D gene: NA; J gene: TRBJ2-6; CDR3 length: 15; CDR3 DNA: TGTGCCAGCAGGGATAGAAGCTCTGGGGCCAACGTCCTGACTTTC; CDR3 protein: CASRDRSSGANVLTF
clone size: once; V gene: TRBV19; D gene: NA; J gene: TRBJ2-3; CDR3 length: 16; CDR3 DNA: TGTGCCAGTAGTATAGCCGGGACACCCCGCACAGATACGCAGTATTTT; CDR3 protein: CASSIAGTPRTDTQYF
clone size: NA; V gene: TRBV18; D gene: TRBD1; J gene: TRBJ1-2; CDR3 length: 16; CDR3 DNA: TGTGCCAGCTCACTTAGCCGGACAGGGGGTTACTATGGCTACACCTTC; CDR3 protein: CASSLSRTGGYYGYTF
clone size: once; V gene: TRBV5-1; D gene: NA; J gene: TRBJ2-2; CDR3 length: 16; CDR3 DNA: TGCGCCAGCAGCTTGACAGACAGCGCGAACACCGGGGAGCTGTTTTTT; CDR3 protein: CASSLTDSANTGELFF
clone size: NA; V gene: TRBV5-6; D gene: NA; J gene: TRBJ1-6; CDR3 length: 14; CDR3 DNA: TGTGCCAGCAGCTTAGGACGATGGGTTTCACCCCTCCACTTT; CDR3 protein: CASSLGRWVSPLHF
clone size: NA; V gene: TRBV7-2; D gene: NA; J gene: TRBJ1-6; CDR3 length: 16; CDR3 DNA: TGTGCCAGCAGCTCAGAGGGAGGGTACCTTAATTCACCCCTCCACTTT; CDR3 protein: CASSSEGGYLNSPLHF
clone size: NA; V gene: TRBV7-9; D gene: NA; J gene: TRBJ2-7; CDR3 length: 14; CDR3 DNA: TGTGCCAGCAGCTTTGCTGTTCCGCCCTTCGAGCAGTACTTC; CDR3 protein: CASSFAVPPFEQYF
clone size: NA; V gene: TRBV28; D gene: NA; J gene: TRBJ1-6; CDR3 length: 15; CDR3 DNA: TGTGCTTCAGGGGAAATCGGATCCTATAATTCACCCCTCCACTTT; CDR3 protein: CASGEIGSYNSPLHF
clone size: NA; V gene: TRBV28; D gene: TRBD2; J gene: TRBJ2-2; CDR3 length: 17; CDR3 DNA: TGTGCCAGCAGTATAGGACTAGCGTCTTTGCCCACCGGGGAGCTGTTTTTT; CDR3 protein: CASSIGLASLPTGELFF
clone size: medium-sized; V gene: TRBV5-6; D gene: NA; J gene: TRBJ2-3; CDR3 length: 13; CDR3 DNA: TGTGCCACTCAGGAGGACCTAACAGATACGCAGTATTTT; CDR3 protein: CATQEDLTDTQYF
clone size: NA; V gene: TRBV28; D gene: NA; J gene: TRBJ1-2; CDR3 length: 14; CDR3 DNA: TGTGCCACCGTAGCAGGGGACCACAACTATGGCTACACCTTC; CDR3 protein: CATVAGDHNYGYTF
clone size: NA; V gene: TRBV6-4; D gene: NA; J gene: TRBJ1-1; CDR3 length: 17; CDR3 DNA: TGTGCCAGCAGCCTCAGGGGAGTTTTGGGGCTTACCAGGGAAGCTTTCTTT; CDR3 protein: CASSLRGVLGLTREAFF
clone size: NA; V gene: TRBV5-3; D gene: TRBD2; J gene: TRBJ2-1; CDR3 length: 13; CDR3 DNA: TGTGCCGCCGTTCGGGAGGGTCACAATGAGCAGTTCTTC; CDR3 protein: CAAVREGHNEQFF
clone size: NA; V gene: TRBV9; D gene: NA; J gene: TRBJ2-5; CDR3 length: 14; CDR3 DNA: TGTGCCAGCAGCGTAGGTGGGATACAAGAGACCCAGTACTTC; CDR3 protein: CASSVGGIQETQYF
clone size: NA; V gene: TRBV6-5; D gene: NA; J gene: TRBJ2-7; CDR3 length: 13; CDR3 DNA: TGTGCCAGCAGTTACCAGGAGGGGGGCGAGCAGTACTTC; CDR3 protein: CASSYQEGGEQYF
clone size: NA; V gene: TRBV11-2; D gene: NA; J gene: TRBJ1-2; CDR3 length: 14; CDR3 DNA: TGTGCCAGCAGCTTAGTATTTGTTGACTATGGCTACACCTTC; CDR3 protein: CASSLVFVDYGYTF
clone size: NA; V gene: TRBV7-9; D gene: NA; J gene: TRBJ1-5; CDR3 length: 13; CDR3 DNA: TGTGCCAGCGGGGGGGGGAAAAATCAGCCCCAGCATTTT; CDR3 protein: CASGGGKNQPQHF
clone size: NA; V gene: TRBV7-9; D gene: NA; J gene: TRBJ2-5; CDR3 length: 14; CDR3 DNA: TGTGCCAGCAGCACGCCCGGGGGAAGGGAGACCCAGTACTTC; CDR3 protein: CASSTPGGRETQYF
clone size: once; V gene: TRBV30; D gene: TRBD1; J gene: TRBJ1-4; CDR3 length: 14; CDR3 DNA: TGTGCCTGGAGTGGCAGGGGGCGGAATGAAAAACTGTTTTTT; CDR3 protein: CAWSGRGRNEKLFF
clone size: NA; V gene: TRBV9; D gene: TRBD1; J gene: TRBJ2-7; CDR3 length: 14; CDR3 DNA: TGTGCCAGCAGCCCCGGGACAGGGATCCACGAGCAGTACTTC; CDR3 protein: CASSPGTGIHEQYF
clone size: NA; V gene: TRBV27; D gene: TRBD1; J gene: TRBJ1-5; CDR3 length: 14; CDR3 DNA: TGTGCCAGCAGAAGGACAGGGAGCAATCAGCCCCAGCATTTT; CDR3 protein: CASRRTGSNQPQHF
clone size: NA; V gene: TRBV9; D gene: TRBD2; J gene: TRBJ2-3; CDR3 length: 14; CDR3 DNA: TGTGCCAGCAGCACCGGGACGGGGGGAGATACGCAGTATTTT; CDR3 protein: CASSTGTGGDTQYF
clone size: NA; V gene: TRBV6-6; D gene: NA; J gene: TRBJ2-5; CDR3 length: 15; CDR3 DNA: TGTGCCAGCCAAGTGGAGGACAATTACGGAGAGACCCAGTACTTC; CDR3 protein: CASQVEDNYGETQYF
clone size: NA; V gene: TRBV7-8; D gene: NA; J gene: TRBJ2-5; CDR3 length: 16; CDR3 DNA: TGTGCCAGCAGCCCAGCGGTAATGGAGGGGATTAAGACCCAGTACTTC; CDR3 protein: CASSPAVMEGIKTQYF
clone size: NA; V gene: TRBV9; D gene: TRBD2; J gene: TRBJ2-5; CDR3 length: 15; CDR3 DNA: TGTGCCAGCAGCGTTTTTTGGGGGGGCCAAGAGACCCAGTACTTC; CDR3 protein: CASSVFWGGQETQYF
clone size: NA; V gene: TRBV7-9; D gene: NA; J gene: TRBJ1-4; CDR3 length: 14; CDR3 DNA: TGTGCCAGCAGCCCCAGGACGGTCGAGGAAAAACTGTTTTTT; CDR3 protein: CASSPRTVEEKLFF
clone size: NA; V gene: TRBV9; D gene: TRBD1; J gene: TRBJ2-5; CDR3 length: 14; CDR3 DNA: TGTGCCAGCAGCGCGACAGGGGTTCCTGAGACCCAGTACTTC; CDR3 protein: CASSATGVPETQYF
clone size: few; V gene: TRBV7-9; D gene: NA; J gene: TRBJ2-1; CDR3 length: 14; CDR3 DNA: TGTGCCAGCAGCTCGACCTTAGGGAACGGTGAGCAGTTCTTC; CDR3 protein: CASSSTLGNGEQFF
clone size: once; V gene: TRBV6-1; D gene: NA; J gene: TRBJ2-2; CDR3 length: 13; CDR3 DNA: TGTGCCAGCATGAGGGAGGAAACCGGGGAGCTGTTTTTT; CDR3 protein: CASMREETGELFF
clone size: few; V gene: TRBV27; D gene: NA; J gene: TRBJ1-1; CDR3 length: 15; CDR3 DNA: TGTGCCAGCAGTTTAGAGGGGGGGTCAAACACTGAAGCTTTCTTT; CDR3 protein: CASSLEGGSNTEAFF
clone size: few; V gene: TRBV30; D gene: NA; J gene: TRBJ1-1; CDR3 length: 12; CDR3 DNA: TGTGCCTGGAGTGTTAAGGGGCCTGAAGCTTTCTTT; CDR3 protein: CAWSVKGPEAFF
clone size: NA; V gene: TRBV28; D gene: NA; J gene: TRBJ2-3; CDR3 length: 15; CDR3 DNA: TGTGCCAGCAGTTTTGGTCAGAGACCCACAGATACGCAGTATTTT; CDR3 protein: CASSFGQRPTDTQYF
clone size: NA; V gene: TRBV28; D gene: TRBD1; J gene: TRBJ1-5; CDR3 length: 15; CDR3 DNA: TGTGCCAGCAGTTTGGACAGGGTACTCAATCAGCCCCAGCATTTT; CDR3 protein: CASSLDRVLNQPQHF
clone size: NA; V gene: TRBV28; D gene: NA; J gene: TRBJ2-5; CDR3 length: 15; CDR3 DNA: TGTGCCAGCAGTTGGGCCAACGGGGCCGACGGGGCCCAGTACTTC; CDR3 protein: CASSWANGADGAQYF
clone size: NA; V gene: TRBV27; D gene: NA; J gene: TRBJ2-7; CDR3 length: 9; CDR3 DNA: TGCCGTCCCCATTACGAGCAGTACTTC; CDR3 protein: CRPHYEQYF
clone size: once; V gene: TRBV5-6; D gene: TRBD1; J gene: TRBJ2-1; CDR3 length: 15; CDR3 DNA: TGTGCCAGCAGACTCGGACAGGGAGCCTACAATGAGCAGTTCTTC; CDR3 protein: CASRLGQGAYNEQFF
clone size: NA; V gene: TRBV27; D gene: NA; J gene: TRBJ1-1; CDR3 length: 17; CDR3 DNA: TGTGCCAGCAGCCAAATACCGTATCAACAGGGGAACACTGAAGCTTTCTTT; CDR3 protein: CASSQIPYQQGNTEAFF
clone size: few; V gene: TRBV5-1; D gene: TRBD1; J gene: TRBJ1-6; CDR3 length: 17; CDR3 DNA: TGCGCCAGCAGCTCGGGACAGGGGAGCTCCTATAATTCACCCCTCCACTTT; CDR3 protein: CASSSGQGSSYNSPLHF
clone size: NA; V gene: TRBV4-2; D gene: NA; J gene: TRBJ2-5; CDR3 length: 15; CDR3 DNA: TGTGCCAGCAGCCAAGGGGGTGACTTGCAAGAGACCCAGTACTTC; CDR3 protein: CASSQGGDLQETQYF
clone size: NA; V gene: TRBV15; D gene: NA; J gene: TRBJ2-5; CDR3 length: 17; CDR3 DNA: TGTGCCACCAGCAGAGTAAGGGGACCCCTGTACCAAGAGACCCAGTACTTC; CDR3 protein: CATSRVRGPLYQETQYF
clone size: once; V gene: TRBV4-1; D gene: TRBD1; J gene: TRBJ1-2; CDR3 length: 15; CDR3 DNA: TGCGCCAGCAGCCATGGACAGGGAGGCGGCTATGGCTACACCTTC; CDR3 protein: CASSHGQGGGYGYTF
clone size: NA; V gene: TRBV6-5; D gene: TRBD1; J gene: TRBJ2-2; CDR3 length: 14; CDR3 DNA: TGTGCCAGCTGCTGGGACAGGGGGGCCGGGGAGCTGTTTTTT; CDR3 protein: CASCWDRGAGELFF
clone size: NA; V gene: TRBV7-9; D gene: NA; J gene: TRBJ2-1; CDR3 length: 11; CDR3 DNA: TGTGCCAGCACCAGGGTCAATGAGCAGTTCTTC; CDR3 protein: CASTRVNEQFF
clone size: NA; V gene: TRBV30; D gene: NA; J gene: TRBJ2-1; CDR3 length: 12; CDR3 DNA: TGTGCCTGGAGCCGAAGTAAGGATGAGCAGTTCTTC; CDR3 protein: CAWSRSKDEQFF
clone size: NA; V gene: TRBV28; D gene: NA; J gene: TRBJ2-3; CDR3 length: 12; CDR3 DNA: TGTGCCAGTTCGACGGACACAGATACGCAGTATTTT; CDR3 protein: CASSTDTDTQYF
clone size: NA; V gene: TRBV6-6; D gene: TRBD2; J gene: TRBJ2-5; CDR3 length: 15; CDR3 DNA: TGTGCCAGCAGTTACTCGCCGGGGGGGAGAGAGACCCAGTACTTC; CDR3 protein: CASSYSPGGRETQYF
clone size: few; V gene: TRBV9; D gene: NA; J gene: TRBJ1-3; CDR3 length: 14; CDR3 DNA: TGTGCCAGCAGCGTAGCGGAGGGCGGAAACACCATATATTTT; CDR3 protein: CASSVAEGGNTIYF
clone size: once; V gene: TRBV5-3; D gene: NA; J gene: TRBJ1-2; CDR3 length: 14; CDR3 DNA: TGTGCCAGAAGCTTGGGGAGCAGCAGGTATGGCTACACCTTC; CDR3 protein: CARSLGSSRYGYTF
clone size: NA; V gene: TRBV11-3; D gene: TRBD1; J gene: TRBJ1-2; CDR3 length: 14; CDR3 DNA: TGTGCCAGCAGCTCACAGGGGGTAGGCTATGGCTACACCTTC; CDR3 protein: CASSSQGVGYGYTF
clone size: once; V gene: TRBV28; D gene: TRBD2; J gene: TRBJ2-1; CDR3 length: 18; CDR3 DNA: TGTGCCAGCAGTGTGTCCGGGACTAGCGGGAGGAGGAACAATGAGCAGTTCTTC; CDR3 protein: CASSVSGTSGRRNNEQFF
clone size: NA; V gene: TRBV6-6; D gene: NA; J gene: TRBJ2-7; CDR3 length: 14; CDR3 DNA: TGTGCCAGCAGTTACTCTAGTACAAGTTACGAGCAGTACTTC; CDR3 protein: CASSYSSTSYEQYF